The clone carrying this TCR beta chain was seen once. In the original workflow: Amplification of reference gene primers provided the estimated nucleated cell counts. The method was immunoSEQ multiplex PCR; TCRdb's version includes in-frame clones alone and lacks a portion of them. That table gives V, J and clone size, and the DNA gave D and trimming. The sample lists tens of thousands of clones, 84% occurring once. This entry is derived from a study of blood T cell repertoires in COVID-19. About the research overall: Samples of COVID-19 (acute and convalescent) were obtained from the United States, Italy and Spain. PBMCs, B-cell-depleted T cells, or T cells provided the cDNA or gDNA that made up the material.

Germline lookup yields CDR1 SGHAT and CDR2 FQNNGV. J gave up 4 bases and V 10 bases, and 8 bases lay outside the gene matches. This CDR3 spans 15 amino acids. Sequences were obtained from peripheral blood. The sequence was obtained from a human donor in a cohort sampled during active COVID-19. The V and J genes are TRBV11-2 and TRBJ2-1; 12 bases are shared with TRBD2. The CDR3 DNA follows: TGTGCCACCGCCCAAGGACTAGCGGGGTACAATGAGCAGTTCTTC. Translated, it gives CATAQGLAGYNEQFF.